This entry lists 15 T cell receptor beta chains sequenced from one sample in a study of T cells in narcolepsy. The protocol was immunoSEQ multiplex PCR, while the TCRdb copy is restricted to in-frame clones and leaves out a portion. In the table there are tens of thousands of clones, 87% of which are singletons. Sequenced input: CD45RA- memory CD4+ T cells from PBMCs. Receptor source: a human donor with narcolepsy.

V usage is TRBV15 and J usage is TRBJ2-7; 10 bases are shared with TRBD1. The J segment lost 6 bases and the V segment lost 0 bases, leaving 5 bases of the junction unmatched. The CDR3 spans 15 residues. CDR1 is LNHNV, CDR2 YYDKDF, per germline (reference sequence). CDR3 nucleotides: TGTGCCACCAGCAGAGACGGGACAGGGGATGGCGAGCAGTACTTC. Its translation is CATSRDGTGDGEQYF.

This clone turned up a few times. The rearrangement joins TRBV7-6 to TRBJ1-5, with a tentative D call TRBD1 (6 bases). Trimming removed 5 bases at V and 6 bases at J, with 11 bases between. The CDR3 extends over 13 amino acids. Germline-derived CDR1 and CDR2 are SGHVS and FNYEAQ. Written as DNA, the CDR3 is TGTGCCAGCAGCCCCCAACAGGGTCAGCCCCAGCATTTT. Translating gives CASSPQQGQPQHF. Variable domain in full (rest from reference TRBV7-6 and TRBJ1-5): GAGVSQSPRYKVTKRGQDVALRCDPISGHVSLYWYRQALGQGPEFLTYFNYEAQQDKSGLPNDRFSAERPEGSISTLTIQRTEQRDSAMYRCASSPQQGQPQHFGDGTRLSIL.

J is TRBJ1-1 and V is TRBV5-4; TRBD1 might be the D (6 bases). The CDR3 has 16 residues. The germline V gene has CDR1 SGHNT and CDR2 YYREEE (reference sequence). V was clipped by 0 bases and J by 1 base, with 13 bases between them. For the CDR3, the DNA is TGTGCCAGCAGCTTGGGAGGTCCGGGGGCGAACACTGAAGCTTTCTTT. This codes for CASSLGGPGANTEAFF.

The chain employs TRBV7-9 and TRBJ2-6, with 7 positions matching TRBD1. J gave up 2 bases and V 5 bases, and 6 bases lay outside the gene matches. This CDR3 region has 16 residues. Germline CDR1 SEHNR, CDR2 FQNEAQ (reference sequence). The CDR3 is CASSRQGSAGANVLTF. CDR3 DNA sequence: TGTGCCAGCAGCCGACAGGGAAGTGCTGGGGCCAACGTCCTGACTTTC.

The rearrangement joins TRBV9 to TRBJ1-3, with a tentative D call TRBD1 (6 bases). This CDR3 is built from 16 residues. V lost 0 bases and J 3 bases, leaving 13 bases between the germline ends. Germline assignment: CDR1 SGDLS and CDR2 YYNGEE. The DNA for the CDR3 is TGTGCCAGCAGCGTAGGTTCGAAAGGGGGTGGAAACACCATATATTTT. Protein sequence: CASSVGSKGGGNTIYF.

The V and J genes are TRBV19 and TRBJ1-6; TRBD1 matches 8 bases. There are 14 residues in the CDR3. The V gene's germline CDR1 is LNHDA and CDR2 SQIVND (reference sequence). With 5 bases clipped from V and 10 bases from J, the junction kept 7 bases outside the gene matches. The CDR3 DNA is TGTGCCAGTAGTCTCCAGGGGGCTGGGTCACCCCTCCACTTT. Protein product: CASSLQGAGSPLHF.

The gene calls are TRBV7-9 and TRBJ1-2, with D possibly matching TRBD1 (6 bases). The length of the CDR3 is 14 residues. Germline V lookup: CDR1 SEHNR, CDR2 FQNEAQ (reference sequence). Trimming took 5 bases from V and 4 from J, leaving 14 bases between them. This chain's CDR3 is CASSPSGTSYGYTF. In DNA form, the CDR3 reads TGTGCCAGCAGCCCGTCCGGGACAAGCTATGGCTACACCTTC.

This clone came up once. The gene calls are TRBV28 and TRBJ1-6, with D maybe TRBD1 (6 bases). The CDR3 covers 13 residues. Trimming cost V 8 bases and J 4 bases, with 9 bases left between them. Per the germline V gene, CDR1 is MDHEN and CDR2 is SYDVKM. DNA of the CDR3: TGTGCCAGCCTCGGACAGTATAATTCACCCCTCCACTTT. Translation gives CASLGQYNSPLHF.

The genes are TRBV7-8 and TRBJ2-6; perhaps D is TRBD1 or TRBD2 (5 bases each). Germline CDR1 SGHVS, CDR2 FQNEAQ. The CDR3 is 17 amino acids. The V gene lost 3 bases and the J gene lost 3 bases, with 15 bases spanning the gap. This chain's CDR3 is CASSFRGLSFGANVLTF. In DNA, the CDR3 is TGTGCCAGCAGCTTCCGGGGCCTCTCTTTTGGGGCCAACGTCCTGACTTTC.

V usage is TRBV11-1 and J usage is TRBJ2-7, with 13 bases identical to TRBD2. J was trimmed by 5 bases and V by 4 bases; bases with no gene match: 8. Germline CDR1 SGHAT, CDR2 FQDESV (reference sequence). This CDR3 is built from 16 residues. CDR3 sequence reads: CASSSGTSGILNEQYF. The CDR3 DNA reads as TGTGCCAGCAGCTCCGGGACTAGCGGGATCCTCAACGAGCAGTACTTC.

The chain links TRBV6-6 to TRBJ2-3, with no clear D. Germline V CDR1 and CDR2: MNHNY, SVGAGI (reference sequence). V was pared by 6 bases and J by 0 bases, with 7 bases between. The CDR3 has 13 amino acids. The CDR3 spells CASRRGSTDTQYF. CDR3 nucleotide sequence: TGTGCCAGCAGGCGTGGAAGCACAGATACGCAGTATTTT.

This sequence joins TRBV5-6 and TRBJ1-2, with TRBD1 matching 10 bases. The CDR3 length is 15 residues. Germline loops: CDR1 SGHDT, CDR2 YYEEEE. V trimming: 2 bases; J trimming: 4 bases; junction bases outside the gene matches: 5. Here the CDR3 DNA reads TGTGCCAGCAGCTTCATACGGGACAGGGGCTATGGCTACACCTTC. Protein sequence: CASSFIRDRGYGYTF.

The chain has TRBV5-1 and TRBJ2-1, with D hard to call. Trimming removed 0 bases from V and 5 bases from J, with 9 bases in between. CDR1 and CDR2 from the germline V gene are SGHRS and YFSETQ. This CDR3 region has 14 residues. This CDR3 reads CASSLEGGNNEQFF. Here the CDR3 DNA reads TGCGCCAGCAGCTTGGAGGGTGGGAACAATGAGCAGTTCTTC.

This chain links TRBV7-8 with TRBJ2-1; D not certain. CDR1 is SGHVS, CDR2 FQNEAQ, per germline. This CDR3 has 16 residues. Trimming removed 5 bases from V and 0 bases from J, with 14 bases in between. CDR3 bases: TGTGCCAGCAGCCCGAATTGGGCGAGCTCCTACAATGAGCAGTTCTTC. As protein: CASSPNWASSYNEQFF.

V is TRBV2 and J is TRBJ2-1; D might be TRBD2 (6 bases). V lost 8 bases and J lost 8, with 19 bases in between. This CDR3 is built from 14 residues. CDR1 and CDR2 (germline): SNHLY, FYNNEI. The CDR3 sequence: CASPQDKEGYEQFF. CDR3 coding DNA: TGTGCCAGCCCGCAGGACAAGGAGGGATATGAGCAGTTCTTC.